What follows is one T cell receptor beta chain and its context. V dropped 1 base and J dropped 2; count of bases not matched to a gene: 6. Germline assignment: CDR1 LNHDA and CDR2 SQIVND (reference sequence). This CDR3 region has 18 residues. Sequencing used immunoSEQ multiplex PCR; TCRdb keeps in-frame clones, though not all of them. The repertoire includes 85,000 to 130,000 clones, approximately 80% of them detected once, and roughly 6.3% sits in the top ten. This entry is derived from a study of PD-1 blockade in mismatch repair-deficient tumors. V usage is TRBV19 and J usage is TRBJ2-5; 14 positions match TRBD2. This sequence originates from an adult with mismatch repair-deficient cancer. Sequencing was performed on peripheral blood, taken around 8 months after starting pembrolizumab. CDR3 sequence reads: CASSIGTSGRPIQETQYF. In DNA form, the CDR3 reads TGTGCCAGTAGTATAGGGACTAGCGGGAGGCCGATTCAAGAGACCCAGTACTTC.